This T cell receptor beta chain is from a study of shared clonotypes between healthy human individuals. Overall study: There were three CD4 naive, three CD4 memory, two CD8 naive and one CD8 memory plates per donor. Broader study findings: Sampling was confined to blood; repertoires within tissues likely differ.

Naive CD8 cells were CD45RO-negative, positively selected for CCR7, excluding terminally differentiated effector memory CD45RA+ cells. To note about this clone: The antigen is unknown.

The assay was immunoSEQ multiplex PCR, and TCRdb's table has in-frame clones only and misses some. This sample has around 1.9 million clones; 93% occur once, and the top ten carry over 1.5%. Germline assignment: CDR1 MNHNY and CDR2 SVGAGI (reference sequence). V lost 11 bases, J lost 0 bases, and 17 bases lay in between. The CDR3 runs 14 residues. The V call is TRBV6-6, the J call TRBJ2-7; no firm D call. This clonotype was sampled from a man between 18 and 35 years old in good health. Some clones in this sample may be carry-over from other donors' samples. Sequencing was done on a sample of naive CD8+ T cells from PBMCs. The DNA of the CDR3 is TGTGCCCGCCTCCCCTCCCTTCCCTCCTACGAGCAGTACTTC. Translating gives CARLPSLPSYEQYF.